Sequencing of this T cell receptor (beta chain) was carried out in a study of control samples from healthy donors and cancer patients. Clones were read by immunoSEQ multiplex PCR, and TCRdb kept only the in-frame ones, dropping some. The sample gives 190,000 or so clones, 85% to 95% of which show up once; roughly 1.5% is in the top ten. CDR1 is SGHTA, CDR2 FQGNSA, per germline. Trimming shortened V by 2 bases and J by 10 bases, and 17 bases separated the two germline ends. The CDR3 covers 14 residues. The sample taken for sequencing was blood. The V gene is TRBV7-2, the J gene TRBJ1-1; perhaps TRBD1 as D (6 bases). The TCR sequence derives from a man aged 18 to 30 in good health. This CDR3 is CASSLRGRGTIAFF. CDR3 bases: TGTGCCAGCAGCTTACGGGGGAGGGGGACCATAGCTTTCTTT.